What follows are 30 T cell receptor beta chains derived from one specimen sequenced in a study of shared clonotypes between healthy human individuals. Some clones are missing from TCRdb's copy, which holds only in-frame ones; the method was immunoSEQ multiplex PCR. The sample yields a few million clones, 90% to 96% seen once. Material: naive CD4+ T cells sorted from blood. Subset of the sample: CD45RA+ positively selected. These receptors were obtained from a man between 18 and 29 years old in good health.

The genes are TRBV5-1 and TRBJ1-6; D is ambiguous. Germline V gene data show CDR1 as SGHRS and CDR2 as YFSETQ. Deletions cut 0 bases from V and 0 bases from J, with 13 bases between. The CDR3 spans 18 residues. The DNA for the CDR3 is TGCGCCAGCAGCTTGGTTCTGTGGGAGAGCTCCTATAATTCACCCCTCCACTTT. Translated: CASSLVLWESSYNSPLHF.

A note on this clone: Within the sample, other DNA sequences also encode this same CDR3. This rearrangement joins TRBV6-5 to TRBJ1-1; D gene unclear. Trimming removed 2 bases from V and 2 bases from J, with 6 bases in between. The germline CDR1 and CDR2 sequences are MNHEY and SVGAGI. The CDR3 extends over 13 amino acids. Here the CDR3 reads CASSYQQNTEAFF. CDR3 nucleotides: TGTGCCAGCAGTTACCAACAAAACACTGAAGCTTTCTTT.

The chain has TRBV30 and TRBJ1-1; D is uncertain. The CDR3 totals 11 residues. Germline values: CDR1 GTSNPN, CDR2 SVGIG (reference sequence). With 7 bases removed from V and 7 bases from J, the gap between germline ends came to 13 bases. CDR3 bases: TGTGCCTCTATAGGGAAGATTGAAGCTTTCTTT. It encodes CASIGKIEAFF.

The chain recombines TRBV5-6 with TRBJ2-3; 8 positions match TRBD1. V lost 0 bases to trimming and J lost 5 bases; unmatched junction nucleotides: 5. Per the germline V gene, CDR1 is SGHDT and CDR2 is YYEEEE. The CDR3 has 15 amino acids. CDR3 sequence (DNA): TGTGCCAGCAGCTTGGTGGACAGGGATGAAGATACGCAGTATTTT. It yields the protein CASSLVDRDEDTQYF. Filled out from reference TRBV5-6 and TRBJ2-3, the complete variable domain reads DAGVTQSPTHLIKTRGQQVTLRCSPKSGHDTVSWYQQALGQGPQFIFQYYEEEERQRGNFPDRFSGHQFPNYSSELNVNALLLGDSALYLCASSLVDRDEDTQYFGPGTRLTVL.

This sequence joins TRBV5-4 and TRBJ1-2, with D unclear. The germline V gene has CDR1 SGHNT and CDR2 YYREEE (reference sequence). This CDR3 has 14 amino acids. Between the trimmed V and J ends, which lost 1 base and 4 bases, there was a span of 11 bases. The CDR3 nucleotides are TGTGCCAGCAGCTTGACGGGGTTCGCCTATGGCTACACCTTC. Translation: CASSLTGFAYGYTF.

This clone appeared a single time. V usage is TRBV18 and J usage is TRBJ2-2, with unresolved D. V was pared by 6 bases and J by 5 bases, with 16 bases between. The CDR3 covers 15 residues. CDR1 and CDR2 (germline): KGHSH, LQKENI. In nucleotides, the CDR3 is TGTGCCAGCTCGCCCCTAAGCCTCCGTACCGGGGAGCTGTTTTTT. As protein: CASSPLSLRTGELFF.

Here the CDR3 DNA reads TGTGCCAGCAGCTATGTGGCTCATGGTAGCGGGAGGGCCCAAGAGACCCAGTACTTC. It specifies CASSYVAHGSGRAQETQYF. The chain recombines TRBV5-4 with TRBJ2-5, with 11 bases that match TRBD2. This CDR3 is built from 19 residues. V trimming: 3 bases; J trimming: 1 base; junction bases outside the gene matches: 14. Germline CDR1 and CDR2: SGHNT and YYREEE (reference sequence).

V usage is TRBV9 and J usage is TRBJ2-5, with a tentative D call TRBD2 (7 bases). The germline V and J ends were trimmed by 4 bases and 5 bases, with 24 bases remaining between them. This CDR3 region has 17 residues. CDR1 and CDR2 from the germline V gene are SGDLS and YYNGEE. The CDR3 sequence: CASSSPGGRGFLETQYF. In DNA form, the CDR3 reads TGTGCCAGCAGCTCCCCCGGGGGGCGGGGGTTTTTGGAGACCCAGTACTTC.

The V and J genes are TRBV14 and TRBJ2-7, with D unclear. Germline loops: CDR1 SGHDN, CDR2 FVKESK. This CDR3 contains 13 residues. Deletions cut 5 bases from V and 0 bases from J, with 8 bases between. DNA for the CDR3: TGTGCCAGCAGCTTGGGTCTCTCCTACGAGCAGTACTTC. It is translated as CASSLGLSYEQYF.

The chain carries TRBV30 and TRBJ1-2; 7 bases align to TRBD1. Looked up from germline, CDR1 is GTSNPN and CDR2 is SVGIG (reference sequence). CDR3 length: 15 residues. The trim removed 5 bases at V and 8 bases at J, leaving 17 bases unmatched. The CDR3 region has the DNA TGTGCCTGGGCCCTTCGACAGGGTGCGGCTGTCGGCTACACCTTC. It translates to CAWALRQGAAVGYTF. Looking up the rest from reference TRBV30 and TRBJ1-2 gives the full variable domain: SQTIHQWPATLVQPVGSPLSLECTVEGTSNPNLYWYRQAAGRGLQLLFYSVGIGQISSEVPQNLSASRPQDRQFILSSKKLLLSDSGFYLCAWALRQGAAVGYTFGSGTRLTVV.

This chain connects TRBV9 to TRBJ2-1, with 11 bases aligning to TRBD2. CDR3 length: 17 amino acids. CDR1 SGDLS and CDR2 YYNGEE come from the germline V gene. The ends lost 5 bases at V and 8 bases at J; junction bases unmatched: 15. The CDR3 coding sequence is TGTGCCAGCAGTCCCGTTTGGGGTAGCGGGAGGGCCGATGAGCAGTTCTTC. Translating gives CASSPVWGSGRADEQFF.

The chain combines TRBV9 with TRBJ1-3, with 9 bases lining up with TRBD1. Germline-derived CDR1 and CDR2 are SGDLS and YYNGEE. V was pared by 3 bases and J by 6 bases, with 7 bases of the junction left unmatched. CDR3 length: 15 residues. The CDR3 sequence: CASSEGGQGENTIYF. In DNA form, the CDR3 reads TGTGCCAGCAGCGAGGGGGGACAGGGAGAAAACACCATATATTTT. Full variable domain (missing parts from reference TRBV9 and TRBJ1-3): DSGVTQTPKHLITATGQRVTLRCSPRSGDLSVYWYQQSLDQGLQFLIQYYNGEERAKGNILERFSAQQFPDLHSELNLSSLELGDSALYFCASSEGGQGENTIYFGEGSWLTVV.

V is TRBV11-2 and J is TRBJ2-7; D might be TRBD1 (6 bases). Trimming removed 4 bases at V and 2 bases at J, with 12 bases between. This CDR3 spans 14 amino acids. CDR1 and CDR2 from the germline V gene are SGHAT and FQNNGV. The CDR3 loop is CASSSVKGAYEQYF. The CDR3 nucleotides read TGTGCCAGCAGCTCCGTTAAGGGGGCCTACGAGCAGTACTTC.

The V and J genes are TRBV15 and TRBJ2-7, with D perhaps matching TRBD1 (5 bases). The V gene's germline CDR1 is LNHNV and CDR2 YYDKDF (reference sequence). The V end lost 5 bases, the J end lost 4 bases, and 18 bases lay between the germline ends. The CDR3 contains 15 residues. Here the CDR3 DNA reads TGTGCCACCAGCGGATCCCAGGGTATTAAGTACGAGCAGTACTTC. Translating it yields CATSGSQGIKYEQYF.

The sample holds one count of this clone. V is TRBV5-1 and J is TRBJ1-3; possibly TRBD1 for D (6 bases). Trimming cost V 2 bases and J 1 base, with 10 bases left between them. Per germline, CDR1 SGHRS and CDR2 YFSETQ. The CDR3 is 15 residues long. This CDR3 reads CASSFQQGSGNTIYF. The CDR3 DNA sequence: TGCGCCAGCAGCTTTCAACAGGGATCTGGAAACACCATATATTTT.

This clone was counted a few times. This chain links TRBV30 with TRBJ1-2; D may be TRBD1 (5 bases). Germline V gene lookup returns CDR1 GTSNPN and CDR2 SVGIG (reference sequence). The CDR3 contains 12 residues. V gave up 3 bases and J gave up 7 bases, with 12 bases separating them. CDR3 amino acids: CAWRGVGGGYTF. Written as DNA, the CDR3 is TGTGCCTGGAGAGGGGTCGGAGGTGGCTACACCTTC.

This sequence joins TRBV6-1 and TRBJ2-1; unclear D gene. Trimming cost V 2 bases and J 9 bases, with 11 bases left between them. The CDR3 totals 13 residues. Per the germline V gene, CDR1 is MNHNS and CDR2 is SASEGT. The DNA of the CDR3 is TGTGCCAGCAGTGAAACCTTTGGTAGTGAGCAGTTCTTC. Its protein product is CASSETFGSEQFF.

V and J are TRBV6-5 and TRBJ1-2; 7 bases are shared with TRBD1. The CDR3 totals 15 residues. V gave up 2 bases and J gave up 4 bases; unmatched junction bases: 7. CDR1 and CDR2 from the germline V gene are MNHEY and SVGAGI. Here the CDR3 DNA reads TGTGCCAGCAGTTACCAAAGACAGGGCGGCTATGGCTACACCTTC. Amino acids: CASSYQRQGGYGYTF.

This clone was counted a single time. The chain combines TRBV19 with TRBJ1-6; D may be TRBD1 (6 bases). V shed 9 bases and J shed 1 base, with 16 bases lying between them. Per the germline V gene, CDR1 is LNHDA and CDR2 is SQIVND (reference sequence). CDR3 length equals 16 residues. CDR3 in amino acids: CASCRQVGSYNSPLHF. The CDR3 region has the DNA TGTGCCAGCTGTAGACAGGTGGGGTCCTATAATTCACCCCTCCACTTT.

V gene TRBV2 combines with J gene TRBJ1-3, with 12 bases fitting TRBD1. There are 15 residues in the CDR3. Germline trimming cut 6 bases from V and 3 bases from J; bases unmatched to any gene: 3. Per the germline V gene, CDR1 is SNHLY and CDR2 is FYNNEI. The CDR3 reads CASRGQGAGGNTIYF. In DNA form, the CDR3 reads TGTGCCAGCAGGGGACAGGGGGCCGGTGGAAACACCATATATTTT. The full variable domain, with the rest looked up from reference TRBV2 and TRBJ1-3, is EPEVTQTPSHQVTQMGQEVILRCVPISNHLYFYWYRQILGQKVEFLVSFYNNEISEKSEIFDDQFSVERPDGSNFTLKIRSTKLEDSAMYFCASRGQGAGGNTIYFGEGSWLTVV.

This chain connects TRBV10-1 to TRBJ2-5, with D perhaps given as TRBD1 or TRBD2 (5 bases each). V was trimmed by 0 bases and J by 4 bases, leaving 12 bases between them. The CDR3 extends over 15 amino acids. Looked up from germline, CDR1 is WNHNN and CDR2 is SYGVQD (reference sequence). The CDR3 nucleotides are TGCGCCAGCAGTGAGTCGGGACGACGAGGAGAGACCCAGTACTTC. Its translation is CASSESGRRGETQYF.

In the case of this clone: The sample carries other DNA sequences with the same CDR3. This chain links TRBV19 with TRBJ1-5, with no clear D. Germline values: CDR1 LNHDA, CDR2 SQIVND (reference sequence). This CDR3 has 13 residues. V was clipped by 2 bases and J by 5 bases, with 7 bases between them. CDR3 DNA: TGTGCCAGTAGTATAATTGGGGATCAGCCCCAGCATTTT. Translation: CASSIIGDQPQHF.

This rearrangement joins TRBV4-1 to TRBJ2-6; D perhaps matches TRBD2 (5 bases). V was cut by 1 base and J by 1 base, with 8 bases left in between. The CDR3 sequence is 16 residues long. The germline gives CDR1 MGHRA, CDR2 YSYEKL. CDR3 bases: TGCGCCAGCAGCCAAGTCGGGGTTTCTGGGGCCAACGTCCTGACTTTC. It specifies CASSQVGVSGANVLTF.

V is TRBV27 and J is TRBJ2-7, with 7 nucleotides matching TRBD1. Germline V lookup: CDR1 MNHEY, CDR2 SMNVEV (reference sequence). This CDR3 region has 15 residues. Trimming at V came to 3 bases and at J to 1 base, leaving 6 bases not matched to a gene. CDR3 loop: CASSLKTGPSYEQYF. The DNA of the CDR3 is TGTGCCAGCAGTTTGAAGACAGGGCCGTCCTACGAGCAGTACTTC.

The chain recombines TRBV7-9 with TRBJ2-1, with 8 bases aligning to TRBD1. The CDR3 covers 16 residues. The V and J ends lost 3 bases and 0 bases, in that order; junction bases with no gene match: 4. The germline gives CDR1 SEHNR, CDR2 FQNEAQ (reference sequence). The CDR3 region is CASSFATGGSYNEQFF. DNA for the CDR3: TGTGCCAGCAGCTTCGCTACAGGGGGCTCCTACAATGAGCAGTTCTTC.

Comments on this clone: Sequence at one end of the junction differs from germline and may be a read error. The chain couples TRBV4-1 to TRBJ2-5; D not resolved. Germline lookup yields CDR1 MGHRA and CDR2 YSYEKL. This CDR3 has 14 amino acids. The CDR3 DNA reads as TGCGCCAGCAGTCAAGGGTTATCCCAAGAGACCCAGTACTTC. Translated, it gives CASSQGLSQETQYF.

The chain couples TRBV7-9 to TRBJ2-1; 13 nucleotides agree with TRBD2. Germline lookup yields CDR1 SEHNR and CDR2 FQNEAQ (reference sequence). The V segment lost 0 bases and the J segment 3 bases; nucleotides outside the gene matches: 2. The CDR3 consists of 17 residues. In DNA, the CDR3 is TGTGCCAGCAGCTTAGCGGGACTAGCGGGGTTCTACAATGAGCAGTTCTTC. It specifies CASSLAGLAGFYNEQFF.

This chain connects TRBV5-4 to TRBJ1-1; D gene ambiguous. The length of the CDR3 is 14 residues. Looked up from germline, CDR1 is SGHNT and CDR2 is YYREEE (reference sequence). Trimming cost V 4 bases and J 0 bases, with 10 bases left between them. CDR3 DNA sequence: TGTGCCAGCAGCGCCGGGCAGATGAACACTGAAGCTTTCTTT. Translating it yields CASSAGQMNTEAFF. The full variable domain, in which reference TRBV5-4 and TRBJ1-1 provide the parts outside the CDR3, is ETGVTQSPTHLIKTRGQQVTLRCSSQSGHNTVSWYQQALGQGPQFIFQYYREEENGRGNFPPRFSGLQFPNYSSELNVNALELDDSALYLCASSAGQMNTEAFFGQGTRLTVV.

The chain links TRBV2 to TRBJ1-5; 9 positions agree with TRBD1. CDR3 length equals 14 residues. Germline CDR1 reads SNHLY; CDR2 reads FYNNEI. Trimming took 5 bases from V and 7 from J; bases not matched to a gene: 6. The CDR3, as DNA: TGTGCCAGCAGTACGGGACAGGGAGACCAGCCCCAGCATTTT. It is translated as CASSTGQGDQPQHF.

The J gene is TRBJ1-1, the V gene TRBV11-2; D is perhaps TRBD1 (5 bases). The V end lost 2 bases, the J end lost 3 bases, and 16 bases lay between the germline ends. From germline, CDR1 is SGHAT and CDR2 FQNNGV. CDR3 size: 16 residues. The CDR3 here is CASSLRAGLPYTEAFF. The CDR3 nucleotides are TGTGCCAGCAGCTTAAGGGCAGGGCTTCCGTACACTGAAGCTTTCTTT.